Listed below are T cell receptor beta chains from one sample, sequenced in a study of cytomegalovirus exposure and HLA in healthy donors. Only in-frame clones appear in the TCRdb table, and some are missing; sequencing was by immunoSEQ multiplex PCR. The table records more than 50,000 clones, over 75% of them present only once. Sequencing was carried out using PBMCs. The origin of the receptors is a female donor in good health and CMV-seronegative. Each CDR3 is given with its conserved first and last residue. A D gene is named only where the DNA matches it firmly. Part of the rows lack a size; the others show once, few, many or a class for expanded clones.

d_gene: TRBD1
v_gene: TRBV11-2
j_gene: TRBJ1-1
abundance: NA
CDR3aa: CASSPQGYTEAFF
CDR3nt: TGTGCCAGCAGCCCACAGGGGTACACTGAAGCTTTCTTT

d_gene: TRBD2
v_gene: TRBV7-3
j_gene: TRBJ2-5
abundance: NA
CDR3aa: CASSLGLAGGPASETQYF
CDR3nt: TGTGCCAGCAGCTTAGGGCTAGCGGGAGGACCCGCCAGCGAGACCCAGTACTTC

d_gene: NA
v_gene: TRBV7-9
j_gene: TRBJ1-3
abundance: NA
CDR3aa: CVSSIPEASTGNTIYF
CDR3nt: TGTGTCAGCAGTATCCCCGAGGCCTCCACTGGAAACACCATATATTTT

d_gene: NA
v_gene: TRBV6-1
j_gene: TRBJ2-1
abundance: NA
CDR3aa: CASRTTSYNEQFF
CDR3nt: TGTGCCAGCAGAACAACTAGTTACAATGAGCAGTTCTTC

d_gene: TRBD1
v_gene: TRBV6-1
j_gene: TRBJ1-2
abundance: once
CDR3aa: CASSNDRGLYGYTF
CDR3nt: TGTGCCAGCAGTAATGACAGGGGGCTCTATGGCTACACCTTC

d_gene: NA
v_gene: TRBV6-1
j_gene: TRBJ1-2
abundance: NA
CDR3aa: CASSEGLYGYTF
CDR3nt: TGTGCCAGCAGTGAAGGTCTCTATGGCTACACCTTC

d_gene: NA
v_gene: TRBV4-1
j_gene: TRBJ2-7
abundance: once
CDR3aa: CASSQAPTGAGGGEQYF
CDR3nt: TGCGCCAGCAGCCAAGCACCTACAGGGGCCGGTGGGGGGGAGCAGTACTTC

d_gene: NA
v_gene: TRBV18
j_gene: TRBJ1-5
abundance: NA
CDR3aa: CASSHNGGLSNQPQHF
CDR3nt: TGTGCCAGCTCCCACAACGGGGGGCTTAGCAATCAGCCCCAGCATTTT

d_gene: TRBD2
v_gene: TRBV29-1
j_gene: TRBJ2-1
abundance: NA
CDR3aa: CSVVLAVHNEQFF
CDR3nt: TGCAGCGTTGTTCTAGCGGTTCACAATGAGCAGTTCTTC

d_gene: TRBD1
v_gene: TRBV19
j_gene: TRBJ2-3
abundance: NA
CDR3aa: CATKKGWDRTPDTQYF
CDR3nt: TGTGCCACCAAAAAAGGTTGGGACAGGACCCCAGATACGCAGTATTTT

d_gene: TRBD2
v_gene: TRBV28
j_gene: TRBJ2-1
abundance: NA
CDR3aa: CASSSQTSGSYNEQFF
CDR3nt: TGTGCCAGCAGTTCACAAACTAGCGGGAGCTACAATGAGCAGTTCTTC

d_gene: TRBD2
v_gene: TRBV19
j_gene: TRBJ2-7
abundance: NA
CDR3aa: CASSIAGGSYEQYF
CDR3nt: TGTGCCAGTAGCATAGCGGGGGGAAGCTACGAGCAGTACTTC

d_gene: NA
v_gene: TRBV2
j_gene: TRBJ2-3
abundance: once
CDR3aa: CASRGGFSTDTQYF
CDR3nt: TGTGCCAGCAGGGGGGGATTCAGCACAGATACGCAGTATTTT

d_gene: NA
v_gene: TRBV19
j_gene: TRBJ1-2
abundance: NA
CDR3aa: CASSYPGQGNYGYTF
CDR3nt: TGTGCCAGTAGCTACCCGGGACAAGGCAACTATGGCTACACCTTC

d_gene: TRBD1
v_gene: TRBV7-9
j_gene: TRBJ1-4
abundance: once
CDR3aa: CSSGNRLQGHNEKLFF
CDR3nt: TGTTCCAGCGGGAACCGCCTACAGGGGCATAATGAAAAACTGTTTTTT

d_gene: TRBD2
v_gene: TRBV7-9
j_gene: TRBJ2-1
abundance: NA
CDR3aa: CASSSRLADSSYNEQFF
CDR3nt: TGTGCCAGCAGCTCAAGACTAGCGGACAGCTCCTACAATGAGCAGTTCTTC

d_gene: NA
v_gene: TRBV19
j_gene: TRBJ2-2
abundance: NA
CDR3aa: CATRKGVNTGELFF
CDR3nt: TGTGCCACCCGGAAAGGGGTTAACACCGGGGAGCTGTTTTTT